The rows below give T cell receptor beta chains drawn from one sample of a study of PD-L1 blockade in urothelial cancer. Generated by immunoSEQ multiplex PCR, the TCRdb table keeps only in-frame clones and is missing some. The sample includes 50,000 or so clones, approximately 83% seen only once; the top ten take 8% to 13%. Sample: PBMCs, taken around atezolizumab (anti-PD-L1) treatment. These receptors all come from a man in his 60s with urothelial cancer. Both conserved end residues are part of each CDR3. The D gene is left open where the match is weak. Clone size, where shown, is once, few, many, or a class for clones that have expanded.

v_gene	d_gene	abundance	j_gene	CDR3aa
TRBV5-1	NA	NA	TRBJ1-4	CASSSSSTNEKLFF
TRBV5-4	NA	NA	TRBJ1-6	CASSRQTINNSPLHF
TRBV18	TRBD1	NA	TRBJ1-3	CASSAGQARRNTIYF
TRBV29-1	TRBD1	NA	TRBJ2-7	CSVTGGTGGTYEQYF
TRBV7-9	NA	NA	TRBJ1-3	CASSGQIGQSGNTIYF
TRBV11-2	NA	NA	TRBJ2-5	CASSLNSFQETQYF
TRBV25-1	TRBD1	NA	TRBJ2-7	CASSEVARTGSSYEQYF
TRBV5-1	TRBD1	NA	TRBJ2-7	CASSLVTGTGFSYEQYF
TRBV11-2	TRBD2	NA	TRBJ2-5	CASSSVGGSETQYF
TRBV7-2	TRBD2	NA	TRBJ2-1	CASSLGSGGAYNEQFF
TRBV5-1	TRBD2	NA	TRBJ2-2	CASSFSGGGTGELFF
TRBV10-3	TRBD1	NA	TRBJ2-3	CAISAGTGVRDTQYF
TRBV28	TRBD1	NA	TRBJ1-5	CASRRTGSPQPQHF
TRBV7-9	NA	NA	TRBJ1-1	CASSFTLQGKNTEAFF
TRBV11-2	TRBD2	NA	TRBJ2-1	CASRGVDEQFF
TRBV11-2	TRBD1	few	TRBJ1-2	CASSAQTGGYGYTF
TRBV29-1	NA	NA	TRBJ1-2	CSVEVLSYGYTF
TRBV5-4	TRBD1	NA	TRBJ2-7	CASSDSTGLGYEQYF
TRBV28	NA	NA	TRBJ1-5	CASSFYQYSNQPQHF
TRBV6-5	TRBD1	NA	TRBJ1-3	CASRAQGAGNTIYF
TRBV2	TRBD1	NA	TRBJ1-2	CASSERGQQVNYGYTF
TRBV9	TRBD2	few	TRBJ2-3	CASSDGGGAVDTQYF
TRBV7-8	NA	NA	TRBJ1-1	CASRDQGREAFF
TRBV6-1	TRBD2	once	TRBJ2-1	CASSISGGDYNEQFF
TRBV28	NA	once	TRBJ1-5	CASVRFPSGQHF
TRBV30	NA	once	TRBJ2-1	CAWSSGNEQFF
TRBV15	NA	once	TRBJ2-2	CATSGPDGRNTGELFF
TRBV19	TRBD1	NA	TRBJ2-3	CASSIGDRVADTQYF
TRBV14	NA	NA	TRBJ1-6	CASSQDRAGISPLHF
TRBV6-5	NA	few	TRBJ2-3	CASSYGGSTDTQYF
TRBV30	NA	few	TRBJ1-6	CAWRLLRGGTHSPLHF
TRBV2	TRBD2	NA	TRBJ2-3	CASTKALAADTQYF
TRBV18	TRBD1	NA	TRBJ1-2	CASSTDRANYGYTF
TRBV28	NA	NA	TRBJ2-2	CASKRGGPGELFF
TRBV18	NA	NA	TRBJ2-5	CASSPPGPTQETQYF
TRBV19	TRBD1	NA	TRBJ1-2	CASSKGQLYGYTF
TRBV7-2	TRBD1	NA	TRBJ1-1	CASSGRDSEAFF
TRBV7-8	TRBD1	NA	TRBJ1-2	CASSPRQGNLYGYTF
TRBV6-5	TRBD1	NA	TRBJ1-5	CASSKQGFSNQPQHF
TRBV2	NA	NA	TRBJ2-4	CASSELGAQAKNIQYF